What follows is one T cell receptor (beta chain) and its context. This sample is part of a study of blood T cell repertoires in COVID-19. Study information: Some COVID-19 samples were acute and others convalescent; all came from the United States, Italy and Spain. The analysed material was cDNA or gDNA that came from T cells, B-cell-depleted T cells, or PBMCs.

There are 14 residues in the CDR3. Per germline, CDR1 PRHDT and CDR2 FYEKMQ (reference sequence). Unmatched junction bases numbered 6, after V lost 5 bases and J lost 6 bases. In the authors' workflow: Quantification of nucleated cells was approximated via reference gene primer amplification. The repertoire was sequenced with immunoSEQ multiplex PCR; TCRdb's copy has only in-frame clones and lacks some. The DNA gave D and trimming, while V, J and clone size come from that table. The data hold tens of thousands of clones, with 84% observed a single time. This sequence joins TRBV13 and TRBJ2-1; 8 bases match TRBD1. The sequencing sample was made of peripheral blood. The TCR originated in a man aged 45 to 65 with acute or convalescent COVID-19. CDR3: CASSTRQGFNEQFF. CDR3 coding DNA: TGTGCCAGCAGCACACGACAGGGGTTCAATGAGCAGTTCTTC.